The clone carrying this T cell receptor (beta chain) showed up many times. What it recognizes is unknown. V lost 0 bases and J lost 2, with 8 bases in between. Germline loops: CDR1 SGDLS, CDR2 YYNGEE. The CDR3 has 14 residues. This sample was taken from a study of early T cells in non-severe SARS-CoV-2 infection. Study background: Chains stayed unpaired after sequencing of bulk RNA from unsorted whole blood.

The TCR library protocol attached unique molecular identifiers to the individual cDNA molecules. Each CDR3 protein gets one entry after TCRdb re-called the 5' RACE reads with MiXCR. The sample comprises 20,000 to 30,000 distinct CDR3 sequences, 3.5% to 5.5% of which are singletons, and 15% to 18% rests with the top ten. General study points: VDJdb matching skewed toward anti-spike CD8 responses, missing private and CD4 specificities.

The chain couples TRBV9 to TRBJ2-5; possibly TRBD1 or TRBD2 for D (5 bases each). The specimen was whole blood. This TCR was recovered from an adult who was a healthcare worker with PCR-confirmed SARS-CoV-2 infection or an uninfected control (not recorded which). The DNA for the CDR3 is TGTGCCAGCAGCGTAGATTGGGGGCAAGAGACCCAGTACTTC. This encodes CASSVDWGQETQYF.